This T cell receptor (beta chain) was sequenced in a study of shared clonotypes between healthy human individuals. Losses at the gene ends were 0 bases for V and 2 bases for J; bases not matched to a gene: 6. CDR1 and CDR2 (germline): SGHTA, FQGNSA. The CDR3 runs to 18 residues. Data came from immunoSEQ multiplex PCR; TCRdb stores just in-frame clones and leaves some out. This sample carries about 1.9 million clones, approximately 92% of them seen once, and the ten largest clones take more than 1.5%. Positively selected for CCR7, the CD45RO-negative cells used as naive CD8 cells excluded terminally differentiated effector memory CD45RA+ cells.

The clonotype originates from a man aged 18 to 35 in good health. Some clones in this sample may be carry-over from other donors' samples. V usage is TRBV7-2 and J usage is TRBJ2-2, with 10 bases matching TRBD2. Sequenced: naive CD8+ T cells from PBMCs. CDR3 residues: CASSLARLAGVNTGELFF. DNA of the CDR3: TGTGCCAGCAGCTTAGCGCGGCTAGCGGGAGTAAACACCGGGGAGCTGTTTTTT.